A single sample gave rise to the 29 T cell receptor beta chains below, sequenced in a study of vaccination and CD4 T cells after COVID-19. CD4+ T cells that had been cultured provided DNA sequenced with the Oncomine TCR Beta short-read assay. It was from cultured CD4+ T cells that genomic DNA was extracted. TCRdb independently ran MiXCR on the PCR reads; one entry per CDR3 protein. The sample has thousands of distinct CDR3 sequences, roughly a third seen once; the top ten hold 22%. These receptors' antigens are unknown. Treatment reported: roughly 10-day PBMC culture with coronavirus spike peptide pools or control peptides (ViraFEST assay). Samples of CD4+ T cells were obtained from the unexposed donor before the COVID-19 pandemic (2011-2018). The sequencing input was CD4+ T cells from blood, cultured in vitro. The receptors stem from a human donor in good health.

The CDR3 region is CASSQTSTPYEQYF. CDR3 coding DNA: TGCGCCAGCAGCCAAACCTCAACCCCCTACGAGCAGTACTTC. This sequence joins TRBV4-1 and TRBJ2-7, with no clear D. CDR3 length: 14 residues. Germline-derived CDR1 and CDR2 are MGHRA and YSYEKL. Trimming removed 2 bases at V and 2 bases at J, with 10 bases between.

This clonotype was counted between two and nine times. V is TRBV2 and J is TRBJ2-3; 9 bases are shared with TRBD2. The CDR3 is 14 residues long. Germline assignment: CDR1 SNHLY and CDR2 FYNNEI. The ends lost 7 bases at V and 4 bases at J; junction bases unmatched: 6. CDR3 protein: CASNLAGRADTQYF. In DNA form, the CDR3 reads TGTGCCAGCAATCTAGCGGGACGGGCAGATACGCAGTATTTT.

The CDR3, as DNA: TGTGCCATCAGTGAGTCGGACAGACCCTATGGCTACACCTTC. Its translation is CAISESDRPYGYTF. V and J are TRBV10-3 and TRBJ1-2, with a weak D call TRBD1 (6 bases). The germline V gene encodes CDR1 ENHRY and CDR2 SYGVKD. The CDR3 runs 14 residues. V lost 0 bases and J lost 4, with 9 bases in between.

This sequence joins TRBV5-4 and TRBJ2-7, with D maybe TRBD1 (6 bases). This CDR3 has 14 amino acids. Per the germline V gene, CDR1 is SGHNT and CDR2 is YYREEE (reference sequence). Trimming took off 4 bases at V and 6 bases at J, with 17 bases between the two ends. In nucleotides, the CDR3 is TGTGCCAGCAGCACCGCCGGGACATACAGCGAGCAGTACTTC. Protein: CASSTAGTYSEQYF.

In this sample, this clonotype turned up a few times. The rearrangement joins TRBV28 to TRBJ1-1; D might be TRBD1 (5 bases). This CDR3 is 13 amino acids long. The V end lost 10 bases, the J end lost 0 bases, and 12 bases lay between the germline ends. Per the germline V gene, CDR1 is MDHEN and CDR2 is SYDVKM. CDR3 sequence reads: CATQGRMNTEAFF. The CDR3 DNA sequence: TGTGCCACTCAGGGACGCATGAACACTGAAGCTTTCTTT.

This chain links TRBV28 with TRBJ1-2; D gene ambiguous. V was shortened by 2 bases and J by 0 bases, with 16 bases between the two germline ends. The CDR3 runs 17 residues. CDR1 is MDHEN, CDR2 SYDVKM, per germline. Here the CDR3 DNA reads TGTGCCAGCAGTTTAAGTGGCACTATCGGAACTAACTATGGCTACACCTTC. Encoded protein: CASSLSGTIGTNYGYTF.

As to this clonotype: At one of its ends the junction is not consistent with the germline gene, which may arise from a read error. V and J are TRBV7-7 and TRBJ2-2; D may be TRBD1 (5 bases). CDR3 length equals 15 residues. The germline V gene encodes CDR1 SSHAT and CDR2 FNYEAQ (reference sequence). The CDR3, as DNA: TGTGCTAGCAGCATGCAGGGTAGGGGCACCGGGGAGCTGTTTTTT. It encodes CASSMQGRGTGELFF.

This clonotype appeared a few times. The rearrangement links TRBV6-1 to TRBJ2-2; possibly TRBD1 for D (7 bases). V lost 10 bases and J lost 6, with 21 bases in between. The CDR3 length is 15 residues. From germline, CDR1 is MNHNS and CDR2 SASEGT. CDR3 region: CATHTVGGGPGELFF. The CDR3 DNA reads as TGTGCCACCCATACGGTCGGAGGGGGCCCCGGGGAGCTGTTTTTT.

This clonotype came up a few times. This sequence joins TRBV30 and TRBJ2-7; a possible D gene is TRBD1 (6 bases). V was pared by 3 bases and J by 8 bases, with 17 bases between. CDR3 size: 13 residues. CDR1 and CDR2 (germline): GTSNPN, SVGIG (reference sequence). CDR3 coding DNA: TGTGCCTGGAGGGACAGATACCTTCGAAAGCAGTACTTC. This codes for CAWRDRYLRKQYF.

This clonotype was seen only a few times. DNA for the CDR3: TGTGCCAGCAGTTACTCGAAGGGACGCGGCAATCAGCCCCAGCATTTT. Protein sequence: CASSYSKGRGNQPQHF. The chain is built from TRBV6-5 and TRBJ1-5, with D possibly TRBD1 on 5 matching bases. V shed 0 bases and J shed 2 bases, with 11 bases lying between them. CDR3 length: 16 amino acids. From germline, CDR1 is MNHEY and CDR2 SVGAGI.

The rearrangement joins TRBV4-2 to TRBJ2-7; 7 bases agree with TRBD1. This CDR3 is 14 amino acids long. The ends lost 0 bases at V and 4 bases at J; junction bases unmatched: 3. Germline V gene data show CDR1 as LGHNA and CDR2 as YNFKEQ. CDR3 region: CASSQDKTGYEQYF. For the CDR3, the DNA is TGTGCCAGCAGCCAAGATAAGACAGGGTACGAGCAGTACTTC.

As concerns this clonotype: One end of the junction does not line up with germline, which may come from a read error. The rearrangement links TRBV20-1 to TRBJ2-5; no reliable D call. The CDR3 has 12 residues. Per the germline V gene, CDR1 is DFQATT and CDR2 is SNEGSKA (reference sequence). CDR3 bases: TGCAGTGCGAGAGTGGCCCAAGAGACCCAGTACTTC. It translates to CSARVAQETQYF.

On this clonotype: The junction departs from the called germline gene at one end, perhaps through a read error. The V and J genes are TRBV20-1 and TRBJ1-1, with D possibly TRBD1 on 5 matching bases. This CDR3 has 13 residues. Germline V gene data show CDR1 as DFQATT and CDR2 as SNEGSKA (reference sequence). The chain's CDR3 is CNASNTGNTEAFF. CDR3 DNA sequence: TGCAATGCTAGTAATACAGGGAACACTGAAGCTTTCTTT.

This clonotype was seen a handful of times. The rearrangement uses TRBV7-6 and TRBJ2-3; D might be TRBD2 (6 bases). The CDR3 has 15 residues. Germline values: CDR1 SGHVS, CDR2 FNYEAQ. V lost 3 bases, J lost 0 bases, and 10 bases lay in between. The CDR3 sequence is CASSLLARSTDTQYF. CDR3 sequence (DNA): TGTGCCAGCAGCTTGCTAGCGCGGAGCACAGATACGCAGTATTTT.

The chain's CDR3 is CSASLGASGAYEQYF. The CDR3 DNA reads as TGCAGTGCTAGCCTCGGGGCTAGCGGGGCCTACGAGCAGTACTTC. This chain joins TRBV20-1 and TRBJ2-7; 9 bases align to TRBD2. This CDR3 region has 15 residues. V gave up 3 bases and J gave up 2 bases; unmatched junction bases: 8. Germline V lookup: CDR1 DFQATT, CDR2 SNEGSKA (reference sequence).

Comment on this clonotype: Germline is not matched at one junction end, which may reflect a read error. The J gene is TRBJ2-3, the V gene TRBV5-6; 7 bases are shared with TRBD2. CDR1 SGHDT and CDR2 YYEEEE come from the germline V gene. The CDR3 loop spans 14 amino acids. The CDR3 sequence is CASSLGTGRIRGGF. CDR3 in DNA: TGTGCCAGCAGCTTGGGGACCGGTCGGATACGCGGGGGATTT.

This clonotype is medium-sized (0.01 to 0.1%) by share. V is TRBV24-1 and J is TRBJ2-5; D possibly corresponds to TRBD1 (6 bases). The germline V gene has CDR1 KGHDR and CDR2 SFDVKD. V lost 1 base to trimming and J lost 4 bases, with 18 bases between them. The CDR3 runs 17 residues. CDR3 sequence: CATSDFATQGPGETQYF. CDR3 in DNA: TGTGCCACCAGTGATTTTGCTACACAGGGTCCGGGAGAGACCCAGTACTTC.

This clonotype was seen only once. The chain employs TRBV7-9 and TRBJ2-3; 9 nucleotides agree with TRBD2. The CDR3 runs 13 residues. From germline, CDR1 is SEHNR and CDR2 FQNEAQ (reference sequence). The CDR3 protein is CSGGLAGSDTQYF. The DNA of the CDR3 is TGTTCCGGCGGCCTAGCGGGATCAGATACGCAGTATTTT. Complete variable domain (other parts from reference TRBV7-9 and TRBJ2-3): DTGVSQNPRHKITKRGQNVTFRCDPISEHNRLYWYRQTLGQGPEFLTYFQNEAQLEKSRLLSDRFSAERPKGSFSTLEIQRTEQGDSAMYLCSGGLAGSDTQYFGPGTRLTVL.

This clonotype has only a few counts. The CDR3 here is CASRWDGARPQHF. The CDR3, as DNA: TGTGCCAGTAGATGGGACGGCGCACGGCCCCAGCATTTT. The chain uses TRBV19 and TRBJ1-5, with D perhaps matching TRBD1 (5 bases). This CDR3 region has 13 residues. The germline V gene encodes CDR1 LNHDA and CDR2 SQIVND (reference sequence). The germline V and J ends were trimmed by 6 bases and 9 bases, with 15 bases remaining between them.

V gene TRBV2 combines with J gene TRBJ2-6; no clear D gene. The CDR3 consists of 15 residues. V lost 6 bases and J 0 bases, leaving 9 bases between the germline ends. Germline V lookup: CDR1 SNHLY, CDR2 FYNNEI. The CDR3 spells CASSPLISGANVLTF. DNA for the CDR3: TGTGCCAGCAGCCCTCTTATCTCTGGGGCCAACGTCCTGACTTTC. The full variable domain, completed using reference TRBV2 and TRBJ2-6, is EPEVTQTPSHQVTQMGQEVILRCVPISNHLYFYWYRQILGQKVEFLVSFYNNEISEKSEIFDDQFSVERPDGSNFTLKIRSTKLEDSAMYFCASSPLISGANVLTFGAGSRLTVL.

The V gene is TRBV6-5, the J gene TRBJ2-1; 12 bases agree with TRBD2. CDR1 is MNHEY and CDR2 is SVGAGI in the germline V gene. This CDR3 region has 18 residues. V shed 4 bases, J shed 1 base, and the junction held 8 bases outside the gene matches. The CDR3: CASSLEGLAGQSYNEQFF. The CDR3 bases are TGTGCCAGCAGTTTGGAGGGACTAGCGGGCCAATCCTACAATGAGCAGTTCTTC.

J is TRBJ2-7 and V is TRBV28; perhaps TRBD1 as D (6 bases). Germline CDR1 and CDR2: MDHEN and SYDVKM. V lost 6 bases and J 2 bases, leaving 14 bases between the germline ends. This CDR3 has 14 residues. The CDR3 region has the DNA TGTGCCAGCAGGCGGACAGACAAAACCTACGAGCAGTACTTC. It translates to CASRRTDKTYEQYF.

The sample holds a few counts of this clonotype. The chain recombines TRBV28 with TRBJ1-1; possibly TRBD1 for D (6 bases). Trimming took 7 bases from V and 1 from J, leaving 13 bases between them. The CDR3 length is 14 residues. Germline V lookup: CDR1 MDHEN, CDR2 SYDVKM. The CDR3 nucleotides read TGTGCCAGCATCCCTAGGGGGGCGAACACTGAAGCTTTCTTT. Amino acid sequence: CASIPRGANTEAFF.

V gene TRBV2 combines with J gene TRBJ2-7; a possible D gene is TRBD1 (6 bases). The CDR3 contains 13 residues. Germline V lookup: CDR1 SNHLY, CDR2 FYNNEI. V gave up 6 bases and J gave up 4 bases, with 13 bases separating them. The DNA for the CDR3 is TGTGCCAGCAGAGCGACAGGAAAGTACGAGCAGTACTTC. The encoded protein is CASRATGKYEQYF. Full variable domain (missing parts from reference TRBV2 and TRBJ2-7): EPEVTQTPSHQVTQMGQEVILRCVPISNHLYFYWYRQILGQKVEFLVSFYNNEISEKSEIFDDQFSVERPDGSNFTLKIRSTKLEDSAMYFCASRATGKYEQYFGPGTRLTVT.

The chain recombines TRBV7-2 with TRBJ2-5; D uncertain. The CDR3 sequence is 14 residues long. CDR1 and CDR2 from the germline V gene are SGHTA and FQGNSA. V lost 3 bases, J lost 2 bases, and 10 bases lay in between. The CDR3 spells CASSLGFIQETQYF. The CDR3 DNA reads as TGTGCCAGCAGCTTGGGTTTCATACAAGAGACCCAGTACTTC.

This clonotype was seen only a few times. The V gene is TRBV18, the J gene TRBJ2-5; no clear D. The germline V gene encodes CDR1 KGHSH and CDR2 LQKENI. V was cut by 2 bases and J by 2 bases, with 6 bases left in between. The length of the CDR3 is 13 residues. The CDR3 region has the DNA TGTGCCAGCTCACCAGGGATACAAGAGACCCAGTACTTC. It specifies CASSPGIQETQYF.

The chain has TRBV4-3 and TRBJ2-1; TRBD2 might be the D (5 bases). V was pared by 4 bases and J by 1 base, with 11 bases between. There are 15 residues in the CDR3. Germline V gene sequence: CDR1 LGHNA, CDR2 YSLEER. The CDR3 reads CASSLSSGSYNEQFF. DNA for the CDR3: TGCGCCAGCAGCCTGTCGTCGGGGTCCTACAATGAGCAGTTCTTC.

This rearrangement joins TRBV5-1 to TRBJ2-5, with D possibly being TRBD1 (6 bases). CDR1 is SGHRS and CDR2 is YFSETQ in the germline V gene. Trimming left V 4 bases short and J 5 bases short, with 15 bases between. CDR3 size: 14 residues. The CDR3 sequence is CASSDRRGAETQYF. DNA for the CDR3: TGCGCCAGCAGCGACCGCAGGGGTGCGGAGACCCAGTACTTC.

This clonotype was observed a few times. The CDR3 bases are TGTGCCAGCAGTTTCGACGGGAGTCCCTCACAGTACTTC. This sequence encodes CASSFDGSPSQYF. This rearrangement joins TRBV27 to TRBJ2-5, with a possible D match to TRBD2 (6 bases). With 3 bases removed from V and 11 bases from J, the gap between germline ends came to 16 bases. Germline CDR1 is MNHEY and CDR2 is SMNVEV (reference sequence). The CDR3 sequence is 13 residues long.